This entry is about one T cell receptor (beta chain). Its antigen is still unknown. CDR3 length: 14 residues. Germline lookup yields CDR1 SQVTM and CDR2 ANQGSEA. V lost 2 bases to trimming and J lost 3 bases; unmatched junction nucleotides: 5. The data were obtained in a study of early stage breast cancer tumors. Study-wide results and caveats: Bulk DNA sequencing of unsorted cells missed chain pairing and markers. Tumor and normal breast were distinguished via blood comparison in most of the 16 patients.

Sequencing was performed with immunoSEQ multiplex PCR; in TCRdb, only in-frame clones are kept and a portion is missing. The table includes about 29,000 clones, 84% detected once. This receptor was taken from a person in their fifties with breast cancer. The source material was blood. This chain uses TRBV29-1 with TRBJ2-7; 9 positions agree with TRBD1. Here the CDR3 reads CSVETGTGNYEQYF. CDR3 nucleotides: TGCAGCGTTGAAACCGGGACAGGGAACTACGAGCAGTACTTC.